Listed here is a single T cell receptor beta chain. Its antigen is undetermined. The record originates from a study of OX40 agonist ivuxolimab in advanced cancers. About the research overall: Intravenous ivuxolimab was administered to patients every 2 weeks at 0.01 to 10 mg/kg. The study's findings and limits: Expanded clones tended on average to be more numerous among CD8+ T cells than CD4+. CD4+ and CD8+ T cells in blood underwent clonal expansion by week 6 at 0.1 to 3.0 mg/kg.

The CDR3 extends over 16 amino acids. The germline V gene encodes CDR1 SGDLS and CDR2 YYNGEE. Trimming cost V 4 bases and J 1 base; bases outside gene matches: 9. TCRdb keeps only in-frame clones here, not all; method: immunoSEQ multiplex PCR. The table shows 45,000 to 50,000 clones, with more than 75% occurring only once. Baseline, cycle 4 day 1, and cycle 7 day 1 were the blood sampling points. Material: CD4+ or CD8+ T cells sorted from blood, obtained in a trial of the OX40 agonist ivuxolimab. The chain links TRBV9 to TRBJ2-3; 7 bases match TRBD2. This TCR was sampled from an adult with an advanced solid tumor such as melanoma, head and neck, liver or kidney cancer. The CDR3 DNA reads TGTGCCAGCAGCTTCCCGGGCAGCGGGGGCACAGATACGCAGTATTTT. It specifies CASSFPGSGGTDTQYF.